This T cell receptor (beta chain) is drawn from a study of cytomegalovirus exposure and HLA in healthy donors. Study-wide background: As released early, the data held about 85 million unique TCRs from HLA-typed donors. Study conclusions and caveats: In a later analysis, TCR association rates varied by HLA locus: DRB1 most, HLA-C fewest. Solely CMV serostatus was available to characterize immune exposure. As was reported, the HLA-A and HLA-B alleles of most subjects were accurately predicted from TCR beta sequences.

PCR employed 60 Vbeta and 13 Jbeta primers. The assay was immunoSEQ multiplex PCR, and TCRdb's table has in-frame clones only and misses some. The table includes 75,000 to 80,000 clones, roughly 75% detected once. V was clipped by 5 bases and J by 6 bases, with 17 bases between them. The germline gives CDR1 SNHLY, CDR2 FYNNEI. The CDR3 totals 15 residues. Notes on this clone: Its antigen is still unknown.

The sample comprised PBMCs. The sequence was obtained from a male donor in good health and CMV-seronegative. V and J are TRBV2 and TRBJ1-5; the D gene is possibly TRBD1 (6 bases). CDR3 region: CASSYANREIQPQHF. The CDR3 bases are TGTGCCAGCAGTTACGCGAACAGGGAGATTCAGCCCCAGCATTTT.